Listed here are 28 T cell receptor beta chains from one sample, sequenced in a study of Graves' ophthalmopathy and Graves' hyperthyroidism. Amplification of the TCR beta CDR3 regions used RNA transcripts (as template). RT-PCR with HTBI primers came first, then second-round multiplex PCR. Using its own MiXCR run on the multiplex PCR reads, TCRdb lists one record per CDR3 protein. In the table there are 500,000 to 700,000 distinct CDR3 sequences, about a fifth of which are singletons. Material: peripheral blood. These receptors were collected from a woman aged 18-29 years with stable Graves' hyperthyroidism. Some clones in this sample may be carry-over from other donors' samples.

Ten or more counts support this clonotype. The V and J genes are TRBV14 and TRBJ1-1; 7 bases match TRBD1. Germline-derived CDR1 and CDR2 are SGHDN and FVKESK. There are 14 residues in the CDR3. After removal of 5 bases from V and 4 bases from J, the junction contained 7 bases not matched to a gene. This chain's CDR3 is CASSSQGSGTEAFF. The CDR3 bases are TGTGCCAGCAGCTCACAGGGGAGTGGCACTGAAGCTTTCTTT.

In its sample, this clonotype was seen a few times. The chain recombines TRBV5-1 with TRBJ2-5; D may correspond to TRBD1 or TRBD2 (5 bases each). This CDR3 contains 14 residues. Germline V gene lookup returns CDR1 SGHRS and CDR2 YFSETQ. V dropped 6 bases and J dropped 4 bases, with 16 bases sitting between them. The CDR3 DNA follows: TGCGCCAGCATCCGGGAAGGGGTAGGAGAGACCCAGTACTTC. Protein sequence: CASIREGVGETQYF.

In regard to this clonotype: Possible read error: a much larger clone is one base away. The rearrangement links TRBV2 to TRBJ2-7; a possible D gene is TRBD1 (5 bases). V was shortened by 10 bases and J by 3 bases, with 10 bases between the two germline ends. CDR1 SNHLY and CDR2 FYNNEI come from the germline V gene. The CDR3 covers 11 residues. The CDR3 region has the DNA TGTGCCAACAGGCCCGACTACGAGCAGTACTTC. Amino acids: CANRPDYEQYF. Complete variable domain (other parts from reference TRBV2 and TRBJ2-7): EPEVTQTPSHQVTQMGQEVILRCVPISNHLYFYWYRQILGQKVEFLVSFYNNEISEKSEIFDDQFSVERPDGSNFTLKIRSTKLEDSAMYFCANRPDYEQYFGPGTRLTVT.

This clonotype was recorded at least ten times. This chain joins TRBV6-1 and TRBJ1-5; D is possibly TRBD1 (6 bases). The CDR3 covers 15 residues. The V gene lost 4 bases and the J gene lost 7 bases, with 17 bases spanning the gap. Germline lookup yields CDR1 MNHNS and CDR2 SASEGT. CDR3 amino acids: CASSGGYRARQPQHF. CDR3 in DNA: TGTGCCAGCAGTGGGGGTTACAGGGCCCGCCAGCCCCAGCATTTT.

The genes are TRBV27 and TRBJ1-1; no reliable D call. Germline assignment: CDR1 MNHEY and CDR2 SMNVEV (reference sequence). Trimming removed 2 bases at V and 2 bases at J, with 12 bases between. The CDR3 has 15 residues. The CDR3 here is CASSLTPMANTEAFF. The CDR3 nucleotides read TGTGCCAGCAGTTTAACCCCTATGGCTAACACTGAAGCTTTCTTT.

This clonotype was seen a handful of times. This chain joins TRBV4-1 and TRBJ2-7, with D perhaps matching TRBD2 (6 bases). The germline V gene encodes CDR1 MGHRA and CDR2 YSYEKL. The CDR3 covers 13 residues. V lost 4 bases and J 6 bases, leaving 13 bases between the germline ends. CDR3 sequence reads: CASSPGDQREQYF. In DNA form, the CDR3 reads TGCGCCAGCAGCCCGGGGGACCAGCGCGAGCAGTACTTC.

This clonotype was detected ten times or more. This chain joins TRBV28 and TRBJ1-2; perhaps TRBD1 as D (5 bases). Trimming pared 10 bases from V and 2 bases from J, leaving 17 bases between. Germline CDR1 is MDHEN and CDR2 is SYDVKM. CDR3 length: 14 amino acids. The CDR3 DNA sequence: TGTGCCACCCACCAGGGAGGAGACAACTATGGCTACACCTTC. Amino acids: CATHQGGDNYGYTF.

This clonotype was detected ten times or more. The chain recombines TRBV10-3 with TRBJ2-2; 7 bases agree with TRBD1. The V and J ends lost 2 bases and 12 bases, in that order; junction bases with no gene match: 9. The CDR3 extends over 14 amino acids. The germline V gene encodes CDR1 ENHRY and CDR2 SYGVKD. Here the CDR3 reads CAISEGDSRVKLFF. The CDR3 DNA reads TGTGCCATCAGTGAGGGGGACAGTCGGGTCAAGCTGTTTTTT.

A few counts support this clonotype. The chain carries TRBV6-2 or TRBV6-3 and TRBJ2-7, with 9 bases identical to TRBD1. V was clipped by 6 bases and J by 0 bases; unmatched bases: 21. CDR1 and CDR2 from the germline V gene are MNHEY and SVGEGT. This CDR3 contains 20 residues. CDR3 DNA sequence: TGTGCCAGCAGGGGACAGGGACAAGGGTCAGGGCATCAAACCTCCTACGAGCAGTACTTC. This translates into CASRGQGQGSGHQTSYEQYF.

This clonotype was seen at least ten times. The chain has TRBV20-1 and TRBJ2-7, with 7 bases matching TRBD2. The J segment lost 3 bases and the V segment lost 1 base, leaving 18 bases of the junction unmatched. CDR3 length equals 18 residues. From germline, CDR1 is DFQATT and CDR2 SNEGSKA (reference sequence). The CDR3 nucleotides read TGCAGTGCTAGAGGCGGGACGTCCGGGGGGAAGACTATCTACGAGCAGTACTTC. It encodes CSARGGTSGGKTIYEQYF.

This clonotype came up many times. The chain has TRBV27 and TRBJ1-2; TRBD1 matches 11 bases. This CDR3 comprises 16 residues. Germline V gene data show CDR1 as MNHEY and CDR2 as SMNVEV (reference sequence). V shed 5 bases, J shed 4 bases, and the junction held 9 bases outside the gene matches. CDR3 nucleotides: TGTGCCAGCAGTCCGGCGGACAGGGGGCGAGGCTATGGCTACACCTTC. This codes for CASSPADRGRGYGYTF.

A note on this clonotype: A read error is possible here, since a much larger clone lies one base away. V and J are TRBV10-3 and TRBJ1-1, with 8 bases that match TRBD1. The CDR3 covers 21 residues. The V gene end was trimmed by 4 bases and the J gene end by 4 bases; junction bases not matched to a gene: 26. Germline values: CDR1 ENHRY, CDR2 SYGVKD. The CDR3 nucleotides are TGTGCCATCAGTGCCTCTTTTCCGGGACAGGAGTTGTACTATGGTGGCACTGAAGCTTTCTTT. As protein: CAISASFPGQELYYGGTEAFF.

This clonotype was observed many times. The V call is TRBV9, the J call TRBJ1-5, with D perhaps TRBD1 (5 bases). This CDR3 region has 13 residues. Germline CDR1 reads SGDLS; CDR2 reads YYNGEE. Trimming took off 4 bases at V and 6 bases at J, with 11 bases between the two ends. In DNA form, the CDR3 reads TGTGCCAGCAGCCTAGGGGACTCTCAGCCCCAGCATTTT. Its protein is CASSLGDSQPQHF.

The chain employs TRBV6-2 or TRBV6-3 and TRBJ1-1, with D possibly being TRBD1 (5 bases). Trimming took 6 bases from V and 4 from J, leaving 15 bases between them. CDR1 MNHEY and CDR2 SVGEGT come from the germline V gene. The CDR3 runs 14 residues. CDR3 protein: CASRIRGFGTEAFF. The CDR3 DNA is TGTGCCAGCAGGATTAGGGGATTTGGCACTGAAGCTTTCTTT.

This clonotype was observed many times. The chain has TRBV15 and TRBJ1-2, with TRBD1 identical over 12 bases. This CDR3 is built from 18 residues. J was trimmed by 7 bases and V by 1 base; bases with no gene match: 13. Germline assignment: CDR1 LNHNV and CDR2 YYDKDF (reference sequence). CDR3 protein: CATSRALGTGGGVRGYTF. The CDR3 region has the DNA TGTGCCACCAGCAGAGCTTTAGGGACAGGGGGCGGCGTGCGTGGCTACACCTTC.

This clonotype was recorded at least ten times. The chain recombines TRBV6-2 or TRBV6-3 with TRBJ2-7; 8 bases line up with TRBD1. V dropped 5 bases and J dropped 4; count of bases not matched to a gene: 4. The CDR3 spans 13 residues. Germline lookup yields CDR1 MNHEY and CDR2 SVGEGT. In nucleotides, the CDR3 is TGTGCCAGCAGTCGGGACAGGCATTACGAGCAGTACTTC. Translating gives CASSRDRHYEQYF.

V gene TRBV14 combines with J gene TRBJ2-5; D not certain. CDR1 and CDR2 (germline): SGHDN, FVKESK. The CDR3 has 13 amino acids. The V end was cut by 4 bases, the J end by 4 bases, with 10 bases between. CDR3 region: CASSLDLGETQYF. The CDR3 coding sequence is TGTGCCAGCAGCCTAGATCTCGGAGAGACCCAGTACTTC.

Ten or more counts support this clonotype. The rearrangement links TRBV12-3 or TRBV12-4 to TRBJ1-2, with 9 bases aligning to TRBD1. Losses at the gene ends were 6 bases for V and 8 bases for J; bases not matched to a gene: 4. This CDR3 has 12 amino acids. As DNA, the CDR3 is TGTGCCAGCAGCCGGGACAGGGAGGGCTACACCTTC. Translation gives CASSRDREGYTF.

This clonotype appeared a few times. The gene calls are TRBV25-1 and TRBJ1-3; 7 bases are a match to TRBD1. CDR1 and CDR2 (germline): MGHDK, SYGVNS. The CDR3 consists of 15 residues. V lost 5 bases to trimming and J lost 4 bases; unmatched junction nucleotides: 8. DNA of the CDR3: TGTGCCAGCAGTCTAACAGGGGCGCGGGGAAACACCATATATTTT. Its protein product is CASSLTGARGNTIYF.

This clonotype was found many times. J is TRBJ2-5 and V is TRBV12-3 or TRBV12-4; 7 bases are shared with TRBD2. Trimming cost V 5 bases and J 5 bases; bases outside gene matches: 11. The length of the CDR3 is 15 residues. The CDR3 region has the DNA TGTGCCAGCAGTCGTCGGAGGAGGGAGGGGGAGACCCAGTACTTC. Amino acids: CASSRRRREGETQYF.

This clonotype was seen a few times. The chain joins TRBV3-1 to TRBJ1-5; D is undetermined. The CDR3 is made up of 14 amino acids. Germline CDR1 is LGHDT and CDR2 is YNNKEL (reference sequence). V lost 5 bases and J 0 bases, leaving 8 bases between the germline ends. The CDR3 nucleotides are TGTGCCAGCAGCGGGCAGAATAGCAATCAGCCCCAGCATTTT. Translation: CASSGQNSNQPQHF.

In its sample, this clonotype was seen many times. This chain uses TRBV20-1 with TRBJ2-5; D unclear. The CDR3 is made up of 13 amino acids. Germline V gene lookup returns CDR1 DFQATT and CDR2 SNEGSKA (reference sequence). The CDR3 coding sequence is TGCAGCGCTTACCCCTGGGATCGTGGGACCCAGTACTTC. Amino acid sequence: CSAYPWDRGTQYF.

This clonotype was counted at least ten times. The chain carries TRBV7-2 and TRBJ1-2; D remains ambiguous. Germline CDR1 and CDR2: SGHTA and FQGNSA. Trimming took off 1 base at V and 5 bases at J, with 8 bases between the two ends. The CDR3 consists of 13 residues. CDR3 protein: CASSLEGWYGYTF. The CDR3 DNA sequence: TGTGCCAGCAGCTTAGAAGGGTGGTATGGCTACACCTTC.

Many counts were recorded for this clonotype. The chain joins TRBV6-1 to TRBJ1-1; D is unclear. The CDR3 runs to 12 residues. Germline CDR1 reads MNHNS; CDR2 reads SASEGT. The germline V and J ends were trimmed by 4 bases and 1 base, with 4 bases remaining between them. This chain's CDR3 is CASSAQNTEAFF. The CDR3 DNA reads TGTGCCAGCAGTGCTCAGAACACTGAAGCTTTCTTT.

In this sample, this clonotype turned up many times. The chain combines TRBV5-6 with TRBJ1-1, with 9 bases aligning to TRBD1. The germline V gene encodes CDR1 SGHDT and CDR2 YYEEEE. The CDR3 sequence is 16 residues long. V was clipped by 2 bases and J by 0 bases; unmatched bases: 5. The DNA of the CDR3 is TGTGCCAGCAGCTTCCCCGGACAGGGGATGAACACTGAAGCTTTCTTT. As protein: CASSFPGQGMNTEAFF.

CDR3 in amino acids: CASTDRAGTDTQYF. The CDR3 coding sequence is TGTGCCTCCACGGACAGGGCGGGCACAGATACGCAGTATTTT. The V gene is TRBV30, the J gene TRBJ2-3; 8 bases map to TRBD1. The length of the CDR3 is 14 residues. The V gene's germline CDR1 is GTSNPN and CDR2 SVGIG (reference sequence). V gave up 7 bases and J gave up 1 base; unmatched junction bases: 7.

This clonotype came up a few times. The rearrangement joins TRBV28 to TRBJ2-4; TRBD2 aligns across 7 bases. The V and J ends lost 6 bases and 7 bases, in that order; junction bases with no gene match: 9. Germline lookup yields CDR1 MDHEN and CDR2 SYDVKM. The length of the CDR3 is 14 residues. CDR3 protein: CASSSGGTWNIQYF. The CDR3 coding sequence is TGTGCCAGCAGCTCCGGGGGGACTTGGAACATTCAGTACTTC.

V usage is TRBV7-9 and J usage is TRBJ2-7; D may be TRBD1 (5 bases). The CDR3 sequence is 14 residues long. Germline assignment: CDR1 SEHNR and CDR2 FQNEAQ (reference sequence). The V end lost 3 bases, the J end lost 2 bases, and 11 bases lay between the germline ends. CDR3: CASSLAGIAYEQYF. CDR3 nucleotide sequence: TGTGCCAGCAGCTTGGCAGGGATCGCCTACGAGCAGTACTTC.